This passage covers 32 T cell receptor beta chains from one sample sequenced in a study of CD8 T cells in ankylosing spondylitis (dated by TCRdb to about 2017). Library generation was performed with 5' RACE. The sequencing machine was an Illumina HiSeq 2500. The public reads were reanalyzed by TCRdb: fastp trimming at Q25, MiXCR alignment, in-frame beta chains only. Records with the same CDR3 protein are collapsed into one entry carrying the most frequent genes and DNA. This sample has about 200,000 distinct CDR3 sequences in its table, and 9.5% to 15% of those were observed once. The ten largest clones capture 16% of the sample. The material sequenced was blood, either unsorted or a sorted T cell fraction (not recorded which). All receptors come from a male donor with ankylosing spondylitis or in good health (not recorded which).

In its sample, this clonotype was seen many times. The chain has TRBV12-3 or TRBV12-4 and TRBJ2-1; TRBD2 might be the D (5 bases). Trimming took off 6 bases at V and 7 bases at J, with 7 bases between the two ends. CDR3 size: 11 residues. Here the CDR3 reads CASSAGNEQFF. CDR3 coding DNA: TGTGCCAGCAGCGCGGGTAATGAGCAGTTCTTC.

The rearrangement links TRBV11-3 to TRBJ2-6; possible D gene TRBD2, 5 bases. The CDR3 has 16 amino acids. V was shortened by 5 bases and J by 1 base, with 12 bases between the two germline ends. The germline CDR1 and CDR2 sequences are SGHNT and YENEEA. In DNA form, the CDR3 reads TGTGCCAGCAGCGCCTTTACGGGATCTGGGGCCAACGTCCTGACTTTC. Protein sequence: CASSAFTGSGANVLTF.

This chain connects TRBV6-1 to TRBJ1-1, with a possible D match to TRBD1 (6 bases). The CDR3 runs to 13 residues. Trimming took off 7 bases at V and 2 bases at J, with 11 bases between the two ends. The germline V gene has CDR1 MNHNS and CDR2 SASEGT. This CDR3 is CASKEGGNTEAFF. The CDR3 DNA reads as TGTGCCAGCAAAGAAGGGGGAAACACTGAAGCTTTCTTT.

The rearrangement joins TRBV5-6 to TRBJ2-2, with D perhaps matching TRBD2 (6 bases). This CDR3 contains 15 residues. Deletions cut 6 bases from V and 3 bases from J, with 15 bases between. Germline V gives CDR1 SGHDT, CDR2 YYEEEE. The CDR3 sequence: CASKPARGYTGELFF. The CDR3 coding sequence is TGTGCCAGCAAACCTGCCCGGGGGTACACCGGGGAGCTGTTTTTT.

In this sample, this clonotype turned up many times. The chain joins TRBV12-3 or TRBV12-4 to TRBJ2-7; 15 bases fit TRBD2. V lost 5 bases and J lost 5; bases outside the gene matches: 7. The CDR3 covers 16 residues. DNA of the CDR3: TGTGCCAGCAGTGGACTAGCGGGAGGGCCTCTGGACGAGCAGTACTTC. This sequence encodes CASSGLAGGPLDEQYF.

The table lists this clonotype with many counts. V gene TRBV29-1 combines with J gene TRBJ2-1; a possible D gene is TRBD2 (6 bases). The CDR3 totals 13 residues. V was cut by 4 bases and J by 2 bases, with 9 bases left in between. Germline values: CDR1 SQVTM, CDR2 ANQGSEA. The CDR3 nucleotides are TGCAGCGTTGTAGCGGAAACCTACAATGAGCAGTTCTTC. It yields the protein CSVVAETYNEQFF.

The rearrangement joins TRBV5-1 to TRBJ2-2; D not certain. V lost 2 bases, J lost 0 bases, and 5 bases lay in between. This CDR3 is built from 14 residues. Germline V gives CDR1 SGHRS, CDR2 YFSETQ. CDR3 loop: CASSFTSNTGELFF. In nucleotides, the CDR3 is TGCGCCAGCAGCTTTACTTCGAACACCGGGGAGCTGTTTTTT.

The rearrangement uses TRBV30 and TRBJ2-7; no definite D call. CDR1 is GTSNPN and CDR2 is SVGIG in the germline V gene (reference sequence). V was pared by 3 bases and J by 3 bases, with 12 bases between. The CDR3 extends over 13 amino acids. CDR3 in DNA: TGTGCCTGGAGGAACAGCCCACTCTACGAGCAGTACTTC. It is translated as CAWRNSPLYEQYF.

In its sample, this clonotype was seen a few times. The chain joins TRBV12-3 or TRBV12-4 to TRBJ1-1; D gene uncertain. Trimming removed 0 bases at V and 0 bases at J, with 8 bases between. The CDR3 loop spans 15 amino acids. In nucleotides, the CDR3 is TGTGCCAGCAGTTTAGCGGGTCCCATGAACACTGAAGCTTTCTTT. This codes for CASSLAGPMNTEAFF.

This clonotype was detected many times. The chain recombines TRBV4-1 with TRBJ2-7, with D hard to call. Trimming took 0 bases from V and 3 from J, leaving 6 bases between them. CDR3 length equals 13 residues. CDR1 is MGHRA and CDR2 is YSYEKL in the germline V gene. In nucleotides, the CDR3 is TGCGCCAGCAGCCAAGAACCCAGCTACGAGCAGTACTTC. Protein: CASSQEPSYEQYF.

This rearrangement joins TRBV9 to TRBJ2-2; D ambiguous. V lost 6 bases and J 1 base, leaving 7 bases between the germline ends. The germline gives CDR1 SGDLS, CDR2 YYNGEE. CDR3 size: 13 residues. This CDR3 reads CASNDGNTGELFF. The CDR3 nucleotides are TGTGCCAGCAACGATGGGAACACCGGGGAGCTGTTTTTT.

The sample holds a few counts of this clonotype. V is TRBV6-2 or TRBV6-3 and J is TRBJ2-3, with TRBD2 matching 11 bases. The trim removed 5 bases at V and 2 bases at J, leaving 12 bases unmatched. The CDR3 runs 18 residues. Germline CDR1 is MNHEY and CDR2 is SVGEGT. CDR3 amino acids: CASSDTILAGGHTDTQYF. CDR3 coding DNA: TGTGCCAGCAGTGACACGATCTTAGCGGGAGGGCACACAGATACGCAGTATTTT.

V usage is TRBV7-9 and J usage is TRBJ2-3, with D perhaps matching TRBD2 (5 bases). From germline, CDR1 is SEHNR and CDR2 FQNEAQ (reference sequence). The CDR3 has 15 amino acids. Deletions cut 6 bases from V and 6 bases from J, with 19 bases between. In nucleotides, the CDR3 is TGTGCCAGCAGTCCCACGACTCTCGGGGTGGATACGCAGTATTTT. This codes for CASSPTTLGVDTQYF.

This clonotype was counted ten times or more. This chain links TRBV5-1 with TRBJ1-1; perhaps TRBD1 as D (6 bases). Trimming cost V 4 bases and J 1 base, with 11 bases left between them. Germline CDR1 SGHRS, CDR2 YFSETQ. The CDR3 loop spans 14 amino acids. The CDR3 DNA reads TGCGCCAGCAGCGGTGGACAGTCGAACACTGAAGCTTTCTTT. Amino acids: CASSGGQSNTEAFF. The full variable domain, in which reference TRBV5-1 and TRBJ1-1 provide the parts outside the CDR3, is KAGVTQTPRYLIKTRGQQVTLSCSPISGHRSVSWYQQTPGQGLQFLFEYFSETQRNKGNFPGRFSGRQFSNSRSEMNVSTLELGDSALYLCASSGGQSNTEAFFGQGTRLTVV.

This clonotype showed up many times. This chain connects TRBV30 to TRBJ2-2; 8 nucleotides line up with TRBD1. This CDR3 spans 16 amino acids. Looked up from germline, CDR1 is GTSNPN and CDR2 is SVGIG (reference sequence). V trimming: 3 bases; J trimming: 5 bases; junction bases outside the gene matches: 11. The CDR3 nucleotides read TGTGCCTGGAGGGACGGTGGGACAGGAGAAACCGGGGAGCTGTTTTTT. Translating it yields CAWRDGGTGETGELFF.

This clonotype was picked up a small number of times. The rearrangement uses TRBV11-3 and TRBJ2-1; TRBD1 or TRBD2 may be the D gene (5 bases each). The CDR3 extends over 15 amino acids. V dropped 3 bases and J dropped 8 bases, with 17 bases sitting between them. The germline CDR1 and CDR2 sequences are SGHNT and YENEEA. The CDR3 is CASSFAGPWGYEQFF. CDR3 DNA: TGTGCCAGCAGCTTCGCAGGACCCTGGGGGTATGAGCAGTTCTTC.

This sequence joins TRBV7-9 and TRBJ1-1; the D is unclear. This CDR3 is built from 12 residues. The V and J ends lost 2 bases and 7 bases respectively, with 8 bases between them. Germline assignment: CDR1 SEHNR and CDR2 FQNEAQ (reference sequence). The CDR3 loop reads CASSLSGVEAFF. The CDR3 DNA sequence: TGTGCCAGCAGCTTATCCGGGGTTGAAGCTTTCTTT.

This clonotype was recorded only once. The CDR3 nucleotides are TGTGCCTGGAGTCCGGGACAGGGTCCCTGGGAGCAGTACTTC. Protein product: CAWSPGQGPWEQYF. This sequence joins TRBV30 and TRBJ2-7; TRBD1 aligns across 9 bases. Germline trimming cut 2 bases from V and 7 bases from J; bases unmatched to any gene: 9. CDR3 length: 14 amino acids. Germline V gives CDR1 GTSNPN, CDR2 SVGIG (reference sequence).

This sequence joins TRBV5-1 and TRBJ2-5, with TRBD1 matching over 7 bases. The CDR3 length is 16 residues. Germline lookup yields CDR1 SGHRS and CDR2 YFSETQ. Losses at the gene ends were 5 bases for V and 5 bases for J; bases not matched to a gene: 15. CDR3 amino acids: CASSLWTGTVTETQYF. The CDR3 DNA is TGCGCCAGCAGTTTGTGGACAGGAACGGTCACGGAGACCCAGTACTTC. Based on the CDR3 plus reference TRBV5-1 and TRBJ2-5, the full variable domain is KAGVTQTPRYLIKTRGQQVTLSCSPISGHRSVSWYQQTPGQGLQFLFEYFSETQRNKGNFPGRFSGRQFSNSRSEMNVSTLELGDSALYLCASSLWTGTVTETQYFGPGTRLLVL.

The chain recombines TRBV5-1 with TRBJ2-7; the match to TRBD2 covers 9 bases. From germline, CDR1 is SGHRS and CDR2 YFSETQ. CDR3 size: 16 residues. J gave up 3 bases and V 4 bases, and 11 bases lay outside the gene matches. CDR3 nucleotides: TGCGCCAGCAGCCCCGGCTGGGCGGGAGGGAACTACGAGCAGTACTTC. It translates to CASSPGWAGGNYEQYF.

The chain joins TRBV12-3 or TRBV12-4 to TRBJ2-2; D is uncertain. The CDR3 spans 11 residues. Trimming left V 7 bases short and J 6 bases short, with 6 bases between. CDR3 sequence: CASTSPGELFF. CDR3 sequence (DNA): TGTGCCAGCACCTCCCCCGGGGAGCTGTTTTTT.

The V call is TRBV10-2, the J call TRBJ2-1; 7 nucleotides align to TRBD2. CDR3 length: 16 amino acids. The germline CDR1 and CDR2 sequences are WSHSY and SAAADI. V dropped 0 bases and J dropped 2; count of bases not matched to a gene: 4. Here the CDR3 DNA reads TGCGCCAGCAGTGAGTCGGGCGGGAGCCCCTACAATGAGCAGTTCTTC. Protein: CASSESGGSPYNEQFF.

The chain links TRBV7-9 to TRBJ2-2; TRBD1 might be the D (7 bases). From germline, CDR1 is SEHNR and CDR2 FQNEAQ (reference sequence). The V and J ends lost 1 base and 3 bases respectively, with 15 bases between them. This CDR3 has 17 amino acids. CDR3 sequence: CASSLGAEGAYTGELFF. CDR3 in DNA: TGTGCCAGCAGCTTAGGGGCGGAGGGGGCTTACACCGGGGAGCTGTTTTTT.

This clonotype was seen only a few times. The rearrangement links TRBV11-2 to TRBJ1-5; tentatively, D is TRBD1 (6 bases). The CDR3 has 13 amino acids. CDR1 is SGHAT and CDR2 is FQNNGV in the germline V gene. V lost 5 bases to trimming and J lost 7 bases, with 12 bases between them. The CDR3 sequence: CASSPDRYQPQHF. CDR3 DNA: TGTGCCAGCAGCCCCGACAGGTACCAGCCCCAGCATTTT.

In its sample, this clonotype was seen many times. This chain uses TRBV11-2 with TRBJ2-2; 16 nucleotides line up with TRBD2. Per the germline V gene, CDR1 is SGHAT and CDR2 is FQNNGV. The V gene end was trimmed by 5 bases and the J gene end by 3 bases; junction bases not matched to a gene: 6. The CDR3 is 18 residues long. As DNA, the CDR3 is TGTGCCAGCAGCCAGGGACTAGCGGGAGGGCCCCACACCGGGGAGCTGTTTTTT. Translation: CASSQGLAGGPHTGELFF.

The rearrangement links TRBV5-1 to TRBJ2-7, with 10 nucleotides matching TRBD1. V lost 4 bases, J lost 7 bases, and 8 bases stayed unmatched. The length of the CDR3 is 14 residues. Germline CDR1 and CDR2: SGHRS and YFSETQ. This CDR3 reads CASSHGTGDEEQYF. For the CDR3, the DNA is TGCGCCAGCAGCCATGGGACAGGGGACGAGGAGCAGTACTTC.

In this sample, this clonotype turned up a few times. CDR3 residues: CASSYRSERGGKNIQYF. DNA for the CDR3: TGTGCCAGCAGTTACAGGTCTGAGCGGGGGGGCAAAAACATTCAGTACTTC. The chain is built from TRBV6-5 and TRBJ2-4, with TRBD2 identical over 10 bases. J lost 3 bases, V lost 2 bases, and 7 bases had no gene match. CDR1 and CDR2 from the germline V gene are MNHEY and SVGAGI. This CDR3 is 17 amino acids long.

V is TRBV12-3 or TRBV12-4 and J is TRBJ2-2, with unresolved D. The germline V and J ends were trimmed by 5 bases and 3 bases, with 7 bases remaining between them. The CDR3 is 13 residues long. The CDR3 coding sequence is TGTGCCAGCAGTCCCTACCACACCGGGGAGCTGTTTTTT. Its translation: CASSPYHTGELFF.

This clonotype has just a few counts. The gene calls are TRBV10-3 and TRBJ2-2; 7 nucleotides match TRBD1. Germline V CDR1 and CDR2: ENHRY, SYGVKD. J was trimmed by 1 base and V by 3 bases; bases with no gene match: 2. The CDR3 length is 15 residues. CDR3 coding DNA: TGTGCCATCAGTGAAGGGGGCCAGAACACCGGGGAGCTGTTTTTT. This gives the protein CAISEGGQNTGELFF.

The V and J genes are TRBV4-1 and TRBJ2-1; D not resolved. Per germline, CDR1 MGHRA and CDR2 YSYEKL. CDR3 length: 14 residues. Trimming took 1 base from V and 5 from J, leaving 9 bases between them. The CDR3 coding sequence is TGCGCCAGCAGCCAAGCAAACATGGACAATGAGCAGTTCTTC. This sequence encodes CASSQANMDNEQFF.

This sequence joins TRBV9 and TRBJ2-1; the D gene is possibly TRBD2 (5 bases). From germline, CDR1 is SGDLS and CDR2 YYNGEE. Trimming left V 1 base short and J 8 bases short, with 16 bases between. The CDR3 length is 15 residues. CDR3 sequence reads: CASSVWGRGGDEQFF. CDR3 bases: TGTGCCAGCAGCGTATGGGGTAGAGGAGGTGATGAGCAGTTCTTC.

The chain is built from TRBV6-2 or TRBV6-3 and TRBJ1-5; D is uncertain. This CDR3 spans 14 amino acids. CDR1 and CDR2 from the germline V gene are MNHEY and SVGEGT. Trimming left V 5 bases short and J 6 bases short, with 14 bases between. The CDR3, as DNA: TGTGCCAGCAGTCCCTCAACGGGAGGTCAGCCCCAGCATTTT. Translated: CASSPSTGGQPQHF.